This T cell receptor beta chain was sequenced for a study of T cell responses to AZD1222 COVID-19 vaccine. The V gene's germline CDR1 is SGHAT and CDR2 FQNNGV. The V and J ends lost 8 bases and 0 bases respectively, with 8 bases between them. The CDR3 has 12 residues. Repertoires were generated with immunoSEQ multiplex PCR, while TCRdb's copy carries only in-frame clones and drops some. The repertoire holds 130,000 to 150,000 clones, with 85% to 95% as singletons. The receptor's source is an adult in good health. V gene TRBV11-2 combines with J gene TRBJ2-7; a weak D match, TRBD1 (5 bases). The sequencing here drew on peripheral blood, taken on day 0 of AZD1222 vaccination. The CDR3 loop is CASGDSSYEQYF. The CDR3 nucleotides read TGTGCCAGCGGAGACAGCTCCTACGAGCAGTACTTC.